This TCR beta chain was recovered during a study of OX40 agonist ivuxolimab in advanced cancers. Study-wide background: An anti-OX40 (CD134) antibody with agonistic activity, ivuxolimab, was administered to patients. Prior checkpoint blockade (anti-PD-1, anti-PD-L1 or anti-CTLA-4) was permitted; around 37% had it. Study conclusions and caveats: Clonal expansion was seen in CD4+ and CD8+ blood T cells by week 6 at 0.1 to 3.0 mg/kg.

Autoimmune disease history or systemic immunosuppression disqualified patients. Sequenced by immunoSEQ multiplex PCR; TCRdb stores in-frame clones only, minus some. The sample lists 55,000 to 60,000 clones; roughly 88% were seen once. To note about this clone: Antigen specificity is unknown.

The CDR3 length is 15 residues. Trimming took 3 bases from V and 6 from J, leaving 17 bases between them. This sequence was found in an adult with an advanced solid tumor such as melanoma, head and neck, liver or kidney cancer. The V call is TRBV23-1, the J call TRBJ1-1; no clear D gene. TRBV23-1 belongs to the ORF category, with a function that is uncertain. Sample: CD4+ or CD8+ T cells sorted from blood, taken in a trial of the OX40 agonist ivuxolimab. The CDR3 loop is CASSQDQASVAEAFF. CDR3 in DNA: TGCGCCAGCAGTCAGGACCAAGCATCTGTCGCTGAAGCTTTCTTT.